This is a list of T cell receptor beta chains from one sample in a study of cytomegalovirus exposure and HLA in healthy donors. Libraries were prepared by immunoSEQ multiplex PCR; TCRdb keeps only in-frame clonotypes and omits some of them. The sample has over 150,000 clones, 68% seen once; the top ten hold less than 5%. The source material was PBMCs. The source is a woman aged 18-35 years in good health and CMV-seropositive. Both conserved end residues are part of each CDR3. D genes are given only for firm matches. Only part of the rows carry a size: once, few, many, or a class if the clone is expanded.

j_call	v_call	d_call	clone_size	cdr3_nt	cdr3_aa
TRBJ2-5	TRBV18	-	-	TGTGCCAGCTCACCGGGGCGCAGCCAGGAGACCCAGTACTTC	CASSPGRSQETQYF
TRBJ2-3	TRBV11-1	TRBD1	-	TGTGCCAGCAGCAACCCGGGACAGAGCTTGGCAGATACGCAGTATTTT	CASSNPGQSLADTQYF
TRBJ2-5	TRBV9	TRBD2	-	TGTGCCAGCAGCGTAGAAACTAGCGGGGAGACCCAGTACTTC	CASSVETSGETQYF
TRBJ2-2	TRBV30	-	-	TGTGCCTGGATGGGGCTGAACACCGGGGAGCTGTTTTTT	CAWMGLNTGELFF
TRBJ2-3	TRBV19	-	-	TGTGCCAGTAGCGATACGAGCGGGAGCACAGATACGCAGTATTTT	CASSDTSGSTDTQYF
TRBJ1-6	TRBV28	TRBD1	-	TGTGCCAGCAGTTCCCAGGGACAGGGTGGCTATTCACCCCTCCACTTT	CASSSQGQGGYSPLHF
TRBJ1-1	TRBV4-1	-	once	TGCGCCAGCAGCCAAGTCATAGGGGCAGCTGAAGCTTTCTTT	CASSQVIGAAEAFF
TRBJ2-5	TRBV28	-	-	TGTGCCAGCAGTTTCCGCGACAGTCAAGAGACCCAGTACTTC	CASSFRDSQETQYF
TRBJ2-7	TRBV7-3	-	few	TGTGCCAGCAGCTTAGTCGGGGACGAGCAGTACTTC	CASSLVGDEQYF
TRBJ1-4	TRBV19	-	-	TGTGCCAGTAGCCGCCAAAGGGGCCCCAATGAAAAACTGTTTTTT	CASSRQRGPNEKLFF
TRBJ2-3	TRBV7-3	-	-	TGTGCCAGCAGCTTAAGCCAGATTAGCACAGATACGCAGTATTTT	CASSLSQISTDTQYF
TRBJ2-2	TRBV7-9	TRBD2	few	TGTGCCAGCCGGCTAGCGGGGGTGGACACCGGGGAGCTGTTTTTT	CASRLAGVDTGELFF
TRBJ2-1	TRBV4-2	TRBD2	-	TGTGCCAGCAGCCTCACCCCAACTAGCGGGGGGGTAGGCGAGCAGTTCTTC	CASSLTPTSGGVGEQFF
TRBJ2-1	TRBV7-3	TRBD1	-	TGTGCCAGCAGTCCGGGGACAGGGGAGAATGAGCAGTTCTTC	CASSPGTGENEQFF
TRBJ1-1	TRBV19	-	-	TGTGCCAGTAGTTCCCACAGGGAAGCTTTCTTT	CASSSHREAFF
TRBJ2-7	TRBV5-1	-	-	TGCGCCAGCAGCTTGCCCGGGACCCTCGGGGGCGAGCAGTACTTC	CASSLPGTLGGEQYF
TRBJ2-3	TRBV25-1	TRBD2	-	TGTGCCAGCAGTGAATGGAGGGCGGGAGGGCCCGAAGATACGCAGTATTTT	CASSEWRAGGPEDTQYF
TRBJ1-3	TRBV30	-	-	TGTGCCTGGAGCTCGGCGGGGCAGACCTCTGGAAACACCATATATTTT	CAWSSAGQTSGNTIYF
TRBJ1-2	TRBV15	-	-	TGTGCCACCAGCAGAGATATCTCAGGGACTGCCTATGGCTACACCTTC	CATSRDISGTAYGYTF
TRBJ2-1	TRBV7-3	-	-	TGTGCCAGCAGCTTTGATAGCAGTTACAATGAGCAGTTCTTC	CASSFDSSYNEQFF
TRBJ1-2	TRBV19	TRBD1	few	TGTGCCAGTAGTCGTCGGACAGGTTCCCTCGGCTACACCTTC	CASSRRTGSLGYTF
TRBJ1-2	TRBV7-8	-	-	TGTGCCAGCAGCTACCGAGACGGGAACTATGGCTACACCTTC	CASSYRDGNYGYTF
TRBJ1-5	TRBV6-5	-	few	TGTGCCAGCAGTCGACGACAAGCTAGCAATCAGCCCCAGCATTTT	CASSRRQASNQPQHF
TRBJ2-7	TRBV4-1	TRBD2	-	TGCGCCAGCAGCCAATTGGTCGGGACTAGCTCCCCATACGAGCAGTACTTC	CASSQLVGTSSPYEQYF
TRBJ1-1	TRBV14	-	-	TGTGCCAGCAGCCAAGGTTTCAGAACTGAAGCTTTCTTT	CASSQGFRTEAFF
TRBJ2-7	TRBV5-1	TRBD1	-	TGCGCCAGCAGCTTTGGGACAGGGAGAGAGCAGTACTTC	CASSFGTGREQYF
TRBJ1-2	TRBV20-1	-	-	TGCAGTGCGTCAGGGGACTATGGCTACACCTTC	CSASGDYGYTF
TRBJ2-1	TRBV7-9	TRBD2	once	TGTGCCACTGAGGGACTAGTTCGCTCCTACAATGAGCAGTTCTTC	CATEGLVRSYNEQFF
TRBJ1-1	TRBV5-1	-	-	TGCGCCAGCAGCTTGGGGTATGCGGTTCTGGGGCCGAGAAACACTGAAGCTTTCTTT	CASSLGYAVLGPRNTEAFF
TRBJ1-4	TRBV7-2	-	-	TGTGCAGCTGGGGGGGCGGCTAATGAAAAACTGTTTTTT	CAAGGAANEKLFF
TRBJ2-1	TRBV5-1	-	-	TGCGCCAGCAGCGGTAACAGGGAAGTAGAAGCGCAGTTCTTC	CASSGNREVEAQFF
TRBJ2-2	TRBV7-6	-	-	TGTGCCAGCAGCCTGACAGAGACGAACACCGGGGAGCTGTTTTTT	CASSLTETNTGELFF
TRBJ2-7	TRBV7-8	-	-	TGTGCCAGCAGCTTAGCGGGCCGCAGCTCCTACGAGCAGTACTTC	CASSLAGRSSYEQYF
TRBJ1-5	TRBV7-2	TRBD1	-	TGTGCCAGCAGCTGGGACAGGGGCAATCAGCCCCAGCATTTT	CASSWDRGNQPQHF
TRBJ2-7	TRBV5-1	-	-	TGCGCCAGCAGCTTGTCCGGGTACGAGCAGTACTTC	CASSLSGYEQYF
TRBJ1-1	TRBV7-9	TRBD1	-	TGTGCCAGCAGCGCACCCCTGACAGGGGTGAACACTGAAGCTTTCTTT	CASSAPLTGVNTEAFF
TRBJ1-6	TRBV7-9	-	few	TGTGCCAGCAGCCTGGGGAGGGGCAGGAAAAGGTCACCCCTCCACTTT	CASSLGRGRKRSPLHF
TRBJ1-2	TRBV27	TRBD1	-	TGTGCCAGCAGTTTAACCGGCCTACAGGGGATCTACTATGGCTACACCTTC	CASSLTGLQGIYYGYTF
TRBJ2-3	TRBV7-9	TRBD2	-	TGTGCCAGCAGCCTTACCGGGGGGTTGAAGACTAGCACAGATACGCAGTATTTT	CASSLTGGLKTSTDTQYF
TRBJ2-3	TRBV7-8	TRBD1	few	TGTGCCAGCAGCTCTCACGGACAGGGGATAGATACGCAGTATTTT	CASSSHGQGIDTQYF
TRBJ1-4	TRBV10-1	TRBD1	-	TGCGCCAGCAGTGACCCCGGCGGGCCGGGACAGAGGAAGGAAAAACTGTTTTTT	CASSDPGGPGQRKEKLFF
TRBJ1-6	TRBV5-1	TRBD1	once	TGCGCCAGCAGCTCAGAGACAGGGGTAATTTCACCCCTCCACTTT	CASSSETGVISPLHF
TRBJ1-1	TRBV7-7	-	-	TGTGCTAGCACCGAGCGGGGCACTGAAGCTTTCTTT	CASTERGTEAFF
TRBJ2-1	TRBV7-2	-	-	TGTGCCAGCAGCTCCGCCGGGGTCTCGTACAATGAGCAGTTCTTC	CASSSAGVSYNEQFF
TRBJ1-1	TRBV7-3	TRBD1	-	TGTGCCAGCAGCTTAAGGCGAGTAAGGCTCACAGGGGAGAACACTGAAGCTTTCTTT	CASSLRRVRLTGENTEAFF
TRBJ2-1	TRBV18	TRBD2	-	TGTGCCAGCTCTGGCGGGAGGGCCCCCGATGAGCAGTTCTTC	CASSGGRAPDEQFF
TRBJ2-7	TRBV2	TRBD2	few	TGTGCCAGCAGGACCCTAGCGGGGCCCCCCTACGAGCAGTACTTC	CASRTLAGPPYEQYF